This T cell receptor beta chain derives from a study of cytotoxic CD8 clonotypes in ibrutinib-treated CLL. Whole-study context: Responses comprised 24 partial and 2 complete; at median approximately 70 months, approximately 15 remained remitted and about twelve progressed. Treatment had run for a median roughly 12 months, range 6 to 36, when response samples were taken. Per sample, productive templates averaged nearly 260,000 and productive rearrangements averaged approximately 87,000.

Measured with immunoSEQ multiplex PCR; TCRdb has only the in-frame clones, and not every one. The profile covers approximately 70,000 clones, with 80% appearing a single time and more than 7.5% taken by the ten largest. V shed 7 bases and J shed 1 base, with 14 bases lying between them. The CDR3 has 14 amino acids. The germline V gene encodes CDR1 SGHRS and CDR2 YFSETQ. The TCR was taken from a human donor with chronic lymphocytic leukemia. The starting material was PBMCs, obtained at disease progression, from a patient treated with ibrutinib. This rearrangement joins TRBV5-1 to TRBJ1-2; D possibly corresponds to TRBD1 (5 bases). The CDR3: CASGTPDINYGYTF. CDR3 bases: TGCGCCAGCGGCACACCGGACATTAACTATGGCTACACCTTC. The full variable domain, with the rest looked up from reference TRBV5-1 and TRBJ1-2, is KAGVTQTPRYLIKTRGQQVTLSCSPISGHRSVSWYQQTPGQGLQFLFEYFSETQRNKGNFPGRFSGRQFSNSRSEMNVSTLELGDSALYLCASGTPDINYGYTFGSGTRLTVV.